The 10 T cell receptor beta chains below all came from one sample that was sequenced in a study of blood T cells in healthy people across ages. Next came a second PCR, run for about 7 to 12 cycles, which used a sample-barcoded 5' primer along with a J-beta primer mix. MiXCR, applied by TCRdb to the 5' RACE reads, yields one record per CDR3 protein. This sample has hundreds of thousands of distinct CDR3 sequences, with about 56% found just once. Sequencing was done on a sample of blood. These receptor sequences come from a man in his forties in good health.

The chain is built from TRBV27 and TRBJ1-1, with D hard to call. Germline CDR1 MNHEY, CDR2 SMNVEV (reference sequence). The CDR3 has 15 amino acids. V was pared by 6 bases and J by 2 bases, with 16 bases between. This CDR3 reads CASSPKRQTNTEAFF. DNA of the CDR3: TGTGCCAGCAGCCCGAAACGGCAGACAAACACTGAAGCTTTCTTT.

This chain links TRBV27 with TRBJ2-3; D gene unclear. V lost 8 bases and J 9 bases, leaving 27 bases between the germline ends. From germline, CDR1 is MNHEY and CDR2 SMNVEV (reference sequence). The CDR3 covers 16 residues. CDR3 sequence reads: CASQPLAPSGLGTQYF. The DNA of the CDR3 is TGTGCCAGCCAACCCCTTGCCCCTAGTGGCCTGGGAACGCAGTATTTT.

This clonotype was seen a few times. The V and J genes are TRBV27 and TRBJ2-1; D may be TRBD1 (5 bases). This CDR3 region has 14 residues. With 5 bases removed from V and 4 bases from J, the gap between germline ends came to 12 bases. Germline V lookup: CDR1 MNHEY, CDR2 SMNVEV (reference sequence). CDR3 amino acids: CASSGDSLYNEQFF. The DNA of the CDR3 is TGTGCCAGCAGTGGTGACAGCCTTTACAATGAGCAGTTCTTC.

The chain is built from TRBV20-1 and TRBJ2-6; D not resolved. The CDR3 length is 13 residues. V lost 5 bases, J lost 1 base, and 6 bases lay in between. CDR1 is DFQATT, CDR2 SNEGSKA, per germline (reference sequence). The chain's CDR3 is CSAVLSGANVLTF. In nucleotides, the CDR3 is TGCAGTGCTGTTCTGTCTGGGGCCAACGTCCTGACTTTC.

The chain has TRBV9 and TRBJ2-7; 7 bases map to TRBD1. In germline, CDR1 is SGDLS, CDR2 YYNGEE. The CDR3 contains 14 residues. The V gene end was trimmed by 2 bases and the J gene end by 6 bases; junction bases not matched to a gene: 8. The CDR3 DNA follows: TGTGCCAGCAGCGTCGGACAGGATTATTTCGAGCAGTACTTC. This sequence encodes CASSVGQDYFEQYF.

Note on this clonotype: At one end the junction does not follow the germline gene, possibly because of a read error. This chain uses TRBV5-6 with TRBJ1-2, with D possibly matching TRBD1 (6 bases). Germline V lookup: CDR1 SGHDT, CDR2 YYEEEE. The CDR3 is 17 amino acids. CDR3 in DNA: TGTACCAGCAGCTTGGGCACTGAGGACAGAGTTAACTATGGCTACACCTTC. Translated: CTSSLGTEDRVNYGYTF.

This chain's CDR3 is CASSQHNRGTSGSLDTQYF. DNA of the CDR3: TGTGCCAGCAGCCAACACAACCGGGGGACTAGCGGGAGTCTTGATACGCAGTATTTT. V usage is TRBV4-2 and J usage is TRBJ2-3, with 14 nucleotides matching TRBD2. The V gene end was trimmed by 2 bases and the J gene end by 6 bases; junction bases not matched to a gene: 13. CDR1 and CDR2 from the germline V gene are LGHNA and YNFKEQ. The CDR3 contains 19 residues.

The chain has TRBV20-1 and TRBJ1-1, with D tentatively TRBD1 (6 bases). V lost 1 base to trimming and J lost 0 bases, with 12 bases between them. This CDR3 contains 15 residues. The V gene's germline CDR1 is DFQATT and CDR2 SNEGSKA (reference sequence). CDR3 coding DNA: TGCAGTGCTAGAGGATTAACAGGGTTGAACACTGAAGCTTTCTTT. Translated, it gives CSARGLTGLNTEAFF.

This sequence joins TRBV29-1 and TRBJ1-1, with no clear D. The germline V gene has CDR1 SQVTM and CDR2 ANQGSEA. The CDR3 runs to 11 residues. The CDR3 DNA is TGCAGTGCACTATTAAACCTAGAGGCTTTCTTT. Its translation: CSALLNLEAFF.

The V gene is TRBV6-6, the J gene TRBJ2-7, with a weak D call TRBD2 (5 bases). The V gene lost 0 bases and the J gene lost 2 bases, with 11 bases spanning the gap. This CDR3 is 15 amino acids long. CDR1 and CDR2 (germline): MNHNY, SVGAGI (reference sequence). The CDR3 DNA reads as TGTGCCAGCAGTTACTCGCGGGCCGCGACCTACGAGCAGTACTTC. Its protein is CASSYSRAATYEQYF.